This entry lists 2 T cell receptor beta chains sequenced from one sample in a study of blood T cells in healthy people across ages. With a J-beta primer mix and a sample-barcoded 5' primer, a second PCR ran about 7 to 11 cycles. Each CDR3 protein gets one entry after TCRdb re-called the 5' RACE reads with MiXCR. The top ten hold less than 15% of the sample, which has over 500,000 distinct CDR3 sequences, about 51% seen once. Material for sequencing was blood. Receptor source: a woman older than 75 in good health.

Comment on this clonotype: One end of the junction varies from germline; a read error may be responsible. The genes are TRBV20-1 and TRBJ1-4; tentatively, D is TRBD1 (6 bases). CDR1 DFQATT and CDR2 SNEGSKA come from the germline V gene (reference sequence). The length of the CDR3 is 14 residues. CDR3 bases: TGCAGTCCTTGGGGAAGGGGGGGTAATGAAGAACTGTTTTTT. This sequence encodes CSPWGRGGNEELFF.

This clonotype has a count of ten or more. The J gene is TRBJ1-5, the V gene TRBV7-9; D perhaps matches TRBD1 (6 bases). V gave up 5 bases and J gave up 6 bases, with 11 bases separating them. The CDR3 runs to 13 residues. Germline assignment: CDR1 SEHNR and CDR2 FQNEAQ (reference sequence). The DNA for the CDR3 is TGTGCCAGCAGCAGTGGGGGGGCTCAGCCCCAGCATTTT. Translated, it gives CASSSGGAQPQHF.